This T cell receptor beta chain was observed in a study of T cells expressing NK-cell markers (dated by TCRdb to about 2020). About the investigation overall: TCR beta-chain repertoires were profiled in sorted CD3+CD56+NKG2C+, CD3+CD56+NKG2C- and CD3+CD56-NKG2C+ T-cell subsets from fewer than 10 donors. Of the eight sequenced donors, seven were found to be HCMV-seropositive and one was found to be HCMV-seronegative. Randomly selected healthy volunteers, three men and five women, were used as the eight sequenced donors. Sequencing of the libraries produced 2 x 150 bp reads on Illumina HiSeq 2000/2500, MiSeq or NextSeq.

Findings and caveats that apply to the study as a whole: Whether the expanded NKG2C-expressing T cell clones were specific for HCMV antigens remained unclear. In roughly 6 donors, the dominant CD3+CD56+NKG2C+ clonotypes ranked among the top 10 CD8+ clonotypes, making up about 1.0-8% of CD8+ T cells. Those dominant clonotypes were again the most abundant among CD3+CD56-NKG2C+ cells in a handful of donors, at about 25-60.1%.

HCMV serostatus was determined by detecting HCMV-specific IgG in serum with a commercial ELISA kit. Peripheral blood mononuclear cells were isolated from blood by Ficoll density gradient centrifugation. Sequencing relied on an Illumina HiSeq 2000. The TCR beta cDNA libraries were made using 5'RACE template switching, a step that added both a universal primer site and unique molecular identifiers. cDNA synthesis was primed from the TCR beta constant segment and was followed by two successive PCR amplification steps. The study's own analysis went as follows. MIGEC was used to demultiplex reads and group reads by UMI, and MiTCR was used to assemble and quantify clonotypes. To exclude erroneous sequences, only TCR cDNA sequences supported by at least two reads were retained. The tcR package was used for downstream repertoire analysis, and clonotypes were matched between fractions using CDR3 nucleotide sequence together with V segment. VDJmatch was used to annotate antigen specificity against VDJdb, with one amino acid substitution allowed in CDR3. The reads went through TCRdb reprocessing, and each CDR3 protein sequence gets one entry with no DNA. These V and J calls originate from TCRdb's pipeline instead of the authors' own analysis. This sample's table contains about 460,000 distinct CDR3 sequences. The top ten hold about 1.5% of the sample.

With regard to this clonotype: This receptor's antigen is unknown.

Sequenced sample: blood T cells: a sorted CD56 or NKG2C T cell subset, CD4+ or CD8+ T cells, or bulk PBMC T cells (not recorded which). The receptor comes from a woman aged 50 to 65 in good health. Donor details come from another sample of the same person, matched by shared clones.

The CDR3 corresponds to CASSPSGTSGRLQFF. The chain couples TRBV5-1 to TRBJ2-1; TCRdb reports TRBD2, a call that lacks DNA to check it against. The CDR3 goes from the cysteine to the phenylalanine over 15 residues. No DNA sequence is on record. The germline V gene gives CDR1 as SGHRS and CDR2 as YFSETQ.